Sequencing of this T cell receptor (beta chain) was carried out in a study of a mutant IDH1 vaccine in newly diagnosed glioma. Study in general: Initiation of the vaccine course occurred 4-6 weeks after radiotherapy alone, or alongside temozolomide cycles. The treated group averaged approximately 42 years old and was roughly 62% male, around 38% female. Most patients had received both radiotherapy and temozolomide, the prior options being radiotherapy, temozolomide, or both.

V was clipped by 5 bases and J by 5 bases, with 16 bases between them. CDR1 and CDR2 (germline): SGHNT, YENEEA. The CDR3 runs 15 residues. In regard to this clone: The antigen is not known.

Profiling relied on immunoSEQ multiplex PCR, and the TCRdb table lists in-frame clones only, not all of them. The sample lists tens of thousands of clones, roughly 84% occurring once. Time point noted: week 11, during vaccination. A 20-mer mutant IDH1 peptide at 300 ug was injected subcutaneously with topical imiquimod. The starting material was PBMCs, obtained from a glioma patient whose treatment included an IDH1 peptide vaccine. The clonotype was recovered from a man between 40 and 49 years old with glioma. The J gene is TRBJ2-1, the V gene TRBV11-3; either TRBD1 or TRBD2 may supply D (5 bases each). The DNA for the CDR3 is TGTGCCAGCAGCGCCCGGGGTCTAGGGGACAATGAGCAGTTCTTC. As protein: CASSARGLGDNEQFF. The full variable domain, rest sourced from reference TRBV11-3 and TRBJ2-1, is EAGVVQSPRYKIIEKKQPVAFWCNPISGHNTLYWYLQNLGQGPELLIRYENEEAVDDSQLPKDRFSAERLKGVDSTLKIQPAELGDSAVYLCASSARGLGDNEQFFGPGTRLTVL.